This T cell receptor beta chain came from a study of shared clonotypes between healthy human individuals. Study results and caveats: Rarefaction analysis demonstrated incomplete sorted-subset sequencing notwithstanding large depth.

CD45RO-negative cells were positively selected for CCR7, leaving out terminally differentiated effector memory CD45RA+ cells. Caucasian adults residing in Nashville, Tennessee made up all the donors. Worth noting for this clone: The antigen is unknown.

Assay: immunoSEQ multiplex PCR; the TCRdb copy retains only in-frame clones and omits some. The data contain hundreds of thousands of clones, about 96% of them singletons. The specimen sequenced was naive CD8+ T cells sorted from blood. The sequence derives from a man aged 30 to 39 in good health.

The CDR3 here is CASSPGLQDEQFF. The CDR3 DNA follows: TGTGCCAGCAGCCCCGGACTCCAAGATGAGCAGTTCTTC. The V gene is TRBV13, the J gene TRBJ2-1, with D perhaps matching TRBD2 (5 bases). The V and J ends lost 5 bases and 8 bases respectively, with 13 bases between them. This CDR3 is built from 13 residues. Germline-derived CDR1 and CDR2 are PRHDT and FYEKMQ (reference sequence). Full variable domain (missing parts from reference TRBV13 and TRBJ2-1): AAGVIQSPRHLIKEKRETATLKCYPIPRHDTVYWYQQGPGQDPQFLISFYEKMQSDKGSIPDRFSAQQFSDYHSELNMSSLELGDSALYFCASSPGLQDEQFFGPGTRLTVL.